The present T cell receptor (beta chain) was sequenced within a study of T cells during gluten challenge in celiac disease (dated 2017 in TCRdb). Regarding the study in general: Paired single-cell TCR sequencing was done for 7 or 8 challenge participants who showed a significant increase in HLA-DQ:gluten tetramer-binding T cells. Blood was collected at baseline, day 6 and day 14 of the challenge, whereas duodenal biopsies were collected at baseline and day 14. On the Illumina MiSeq, paired-end 250 bp sequencing was performed for single-cell libraries and paired-end 300 bp sequencing was performed for bulk libraries. The paper as a whole reports these results and caveats: On day 6, circulating gluten-specific T cells had a lower sample-corrected Shannon diversity, showing that clonal expansion increased. Gluten-specific T cells in the circulation reached a peak on day 6, and the day-6 repertoire appeared to be made up largely of expanded preexisting memory clonotypes. Across six or seven patients, about 12-44% of single-cell TCR-alpha/beta clonotypes at the latest time point were also found at baseline, with about 52-55% being obtained from bulk data.

About this clonotype: No quality values exist for individual bases; no much larger clone is one base distant.

Library method: single-cell sequencing. TCRdb lists the instrument as Illumina MiSeq. Three nested PCRs with multiplexed primers covering all TRA and TRB V genes were used to amplify paired single-cell TCR-alpha and TCR-beta sequences. On the study's bioinformatics: Selected pRESTO steps were used to preprocess reads, and IMGT/HighV-QUEST was used to assign V, D, J genes and CDR3 junctions. Only valid singletons with no more than three chains, each backed by 100 or more reads, were kept as single cells. A clonotype was defined by identical paired TCR-alpha/beta nucleotide sequences, and sharing of only 0.15% to 0.2% between patients indicated that cross-contamination was negligible. In samples containing more than 20 cells, repertoire diversity was estimated using a Shannon index corrected for undersampling. The public sequencing data were trimmed at Q25 with fastp and processed into clonotypes with MiXCR by TCRdb, which kept only in-frame beta chains. Every entry covers one CDR3 protein and lists the most common genes and DNA from its rows. These V and J calls originate from TCRdb's pipeline instead of the authors' own analysis. The sample table shows 200 or so distinct CDR3 sequences, and 36% are seen once. The ten largest account for about 33% of the sample.

Looking up the germline V gene yields CDR1 SGHDT and CDR2 YYEEEE. Measured from the cysteine to the phenylalanine, the CDR3 is 13 residues long. The DNA shown is the 39-base CDR3, in frame from base 1. V gives up 1 base and J gives up 5 bases, and the segment between their germline ends measures 9 bases. Blood cells were gated as tetramer-binding CD4+ effector-memory gut-homing T cells defined as CD3+, CD45RA-, CD62L- and integrin beta7+, with lineage markers excluded. To study recall of gluten-specific T cells, treated celiac disease patients who were on a gluten-free diet went through a 14-day oral dietary gluten challenge. Sorting was done on an Aria II cell sorter as single cells, plus in bulk whenever tetramer-positive cells were relatively numerous. Before staining, peripheral blood mononuclear cells were isolated using Ficoll density gradient centrifugation and then cryopreserved. Before tetramer-binding CD4+ T cells were sorted, thawed cells were stained with a pool of PE-conjugated HLA-DQ:gluten tetramers that present immunodominant gluten epitopes. Following HLA-DQ:gluten tetramer staining, tetramer-based enrichment was performed on blood samples.

The V and J genes are TRBV5-6 and TRBJ1-2; a tentative D call is TRBD1 (5 bases match). The sequence derives from a female donor with celiac disease. Sequenced here: gluten-specific CD4+ T cells sorted from blood using tetramers, sampled at baseline or on day 6, 14 or 28 of gluten challenge (not recorded which). The CDR3 region has the sequence CASSLREGYGYTF. The sequenced DNA: TGTGCCAGCAGCTTGAGGGAGGGGTATGGCTACACCTTC. Joined to the reference TRBV5-6 and TRBJ1-2 proteins, this CDR3 gives the full variable domain: DAGVTQSPTHLIKTRGQQVTLRCSPKSGHDTVSWYQQALGQGPQFIFQYYEEEERQRGNFPDRFSGHQFPNYSSELNVNALLLGDSALYLCASSLREGYGYTFGSGTRLTVV.